These 29 T cell receptor beta chains came from one sample sequenced in a study of shared clonotypes between healthy human individuals. The assay was immunoSEQ multiplex PCR, and TCRdb's table has in-frame clones only and misses some. The data show approximately 2.5 million clones, with 80% to 95% seen just once and approximately 0.36% held by the top ten. What was sequenced was naive CD4+ T cells from PBMCs. The subset: CD45RA+ positively selected. These receptor sequences come from a man younger than 35 in good health. Some clones in this sample may be carry-over from other donors' samples.

The rearrangement links TRBV5-1 to TRBJ1-6, with D possibly TRBD1 on 6 matching bases. Trimming cost V 0 bases and J 10 bases, with 17 bases left between them. CDR3 size: 16 residues. The germline V gene has CDR1 SGHRS and CDR2 YFSETQ. The CDR3 coding sequence is TGCGCCAGCAGCTTGGAGTTGGGGGGCGTCGGATCACCCCTCCACTTT. Translating gives CASSLELGGVGSPLHF. The full variable domain, completed using reference TRBV5-1 and TRBJ1-6, is KAGVTQTPRYLIKTRGQQVTLSCSPISGHRSVSWYQQTPGQGLQFLFEYFSETQRNKGNFPGRFSGRQFSNSRSEMNVSTLELGDSALYLCASSLELGGVGSPLHFGNGTRLTVT.

V is TRBV11-3 and J is TRBJ2-3, with 9 bases aligning to TRBD1. Germline trimming cut 3 bases from V and 4 bases from J; bases unmatched to any gene: 5. The CDR3 runs to 15 residues. Per germline, CDR1 SGHNT and CDR2 YENEEA. DNA for the CDR3: TGTGCCAGCAGCTTGGACAGGGGTGTTGCAGATACGCAGTATTTT. Translation gives CASSLDRGVADTQYF.

J is TRBJ2-7 and V is TRBV7-9; 7 bases are shared with TRBD2. J lost 7 bases, V lost 1 base, and 16 bases had no gene match. Germline assignment: CDR1 SEHNR and CDR2 FQNEAQ (reference sequence). The CDR3 is made up of 17 amino acids. CDR3: CASSLGLTGGRGGEQYF. The CDR3 DNA reads as TGTGCCAGCAGCTTAGGGCTTACAGGAGGTCGGGGAGGGGAGCAGTACTTC.

The chain carries TRBV30 and TRBJ2-2; 14 bases fit TRBD2. CDR1 is GTSNPN and CDR2 is SVGIG in the germline V gene (reference sequence). The length of the CDR3 is 21 residues. Unmatched junction bases numbered 20, after V lost 4 bases and J lost 4 bases. Here the CDR3 reads CAWTRDRSTSGRADVTGELFF. In nucleotides, the CDR3 is TGTGCCTGGACCCGGGACAGGTCGACTAGCGGGAGGGCCGACGTCACCGGGGAGCTGTTTTTT.

V is TRBV7-2 and J is TRBJ2-5; tentatively, D is TRBD2 (6 bases). The CDR3 runs 14 residues. With 2 bases removed from V and 2 bases from J, the gap between germline ends came to 9 bases. Germline loops: CDR1 SGHTA, CDR2 FQGNSA. CDR3 nucleotides: TGTGCCAGCAGCTTATTCGGGAGTCAAGAGACCCAGTACTTC. Its protein product is CASSLFGSQETQYF.

Regarding this clone: One end of the junction is discordant with germline, which a read error may explain. V is TRBV28 and J is TRBJ1-1; D is unclear. Germline V lookup: CDR1 MDHEN, CDR2 SYDVKM. The CDR3 loop spans 12 amino acids. CDR3 region: CASSSGSWRALF. The CDR3 nucleotides are TGTGCCAGCAGCTCCGGTTCGTGGCGGGCTCTCTTT.

The chain is built from TRBV9 and TRBJ2-7; 7 nucleotides line up with TRBD1. The CDR3 runs to 15 residues. Germline trimming cut 4 bases from V and 4 bases from J; bases unmatched to any gene: 11. Germline V gives CDR1 SGDLS, CDR2 YYNGEE. The CDR3 nucleotides read TGTGCCAGCAGCCCGACAGGGCAGTTAGGGTACGAGCAGTACTTC. Its protein is CASSPTGQLGYEQYF.

This clone has a single count. In nucleotides, the CDR3 is TGTGCCAGCAGTTCATACGCCTTCCGGGACAGCAATCAGCCCCAGCATTTT. The encoded protein is CASSSYAFRDSNQPQHF. The chain carries TRBV27 and TRBJ1-5, with D possibly TRBD1 on 5 matching bases. CDR3 length equals 17 residues. CDR1 and CDR2 from the germline V gene are MNHEY and SMNVEV (reference sequence). Trimming stripped 4 bases from V and 1 base from J, with 17 bases between.

CDR3 in DNA: TGTGCCAGCAGCACGTATCTAGCGGGAGGGGAGAAGACCCAGTACTTC. Encoded protein: CASSTYLAGGEKTQYF. The chain carries TRBV7-6 and TRBJ2-5; 12 nucleotides match TRBD2. Per germline, CDR1 SGHVS and CDR2 FNYEAQ. The V segment lost 5 bases and the J segment 6 bases; nucleotides outside the gene matches: 10. The CDR3 extends over 16 amino acids.

The rearrangement links TRBV28 to TRBJ2-1; D is perhaps TRBD1 or TRBD2 (7 bases each). The V and J ends lost 4 bases and 3 bases respectively, with 16 bases between them. The germline gives CDR1 MDHEN, CDR2 SYDVKM. CDR3 length: 16 residues. DNA for the CDR3: TGTGCCAGCAGTTACACAGGGGAGGGGATCTACAATGAGCAGTTCTTC. The encoded protein is CASSYTGEGIYNEQFF.

CDR3 DNA sequence: TGTGCCAGCAGTTTATTTGGGGCCTACGGTAGCAGCGCCTACAATGAGCAGTTCTTC. Amino acids: CASSLFGAYGSSAYNEQFF. The V gene is TRBV28, the J gene TRBJ2-1, with D perhaps TRBD1 (5 bases). Germline loops: CDR1 MDHEN, CDR2 SYDVKM. V shed 1 base and J shed 2 bases, with 21 bases lying between them. The CDR3 runs to 19 residues.

V usage is TRBV28 and J usage is TRBJ2-7; 9 bases fit TRBD1. Trimming removed 10 bases from V and 5 bases from J; junction bases left unmatched: 9. Germline V gene lookup returns CDR1 MDHEN and CDR2 SYDVKM. This CDR3 has 13 residues. The CDR3: CAINRGLAHEQYF. The CDR3 DNA follows: TGTGCCATCAACAGGGGGCTTGCCCACGAGCAGTACTTC. The full variable domain, with the rest looked up from reference TRBV28 and TRBJ2-7, is DVKVTQSSRYLVKRTGEKVFLECVQDMDHENMFWYRQDPGLGLRLIYFSYDVKMKEKGDIPEGYSVSREKKERFSLILESASTNQTSMYLCAINRGLAHEQYFGPGTRLTVT.

This sequence joins TRBV7-9 and TRBJ2-3, with D perhaps matching TRBD2 (7 bases). V shed 2 bases and J shed 0 bases, with 12 bases lying between them. Germline-derived CDR1 and CDR2 are SEHNR and FQNEAQ (reference sequence). The CDR3 contains 16 residues. Written as DNA, the CDR3 is TGTGCCAGCAGCTTATCGGGGGGCAGGAGCACAGATACGCAGTATTTT. It yields the protein CASSLSGGRSTDTQYF.

The chain carries TRBV28 and TRBJ1-1; unclear D gene. The CDR3 covers 15 residues. In germline, CDR1 is MDHEN, CDR2 SYDVKM. V was shortened by 5 bases and J by 0 bases, with 13 bases between the two germline ends. The CDR3 DNA reads as TGTGCCAGCAGTCCATCCCCGGGTCTGAACACTGAAGCTTTCTTT. Protein product: CASSPSPGLNTEAFF.

In its sample, this clone was seen once. The CDR3 nucleotides read TGTGCCAGCAGCCAGCGACAGGGAGAGGGGACCGGGGAGCTGTTTTTT. Translated, it gives CASSQRQGEGTGELFF. V is TRBV4-2 and J is TRBJ2-2; 7 nucleotides line up with TRBD1. The trim removed 3 bases at V and 5 bases at J, leaving 9 bases unmatched. The CDR3 has 16 residues. Germline lookup yields CDR1 LGHNA and CDR2 YNFKEQ.

This chain connects TRBV7-9 to TRBJ1-5; D is unclear. V was cut by 0 bases and J by 7 bases, with 7 bases left in between. CDR3 length: 13 amino acids. Per germline, CDR1 SEHNR and CDR2 FQNEAQ (reference sequence). CDR3: CASSLAVGQPQHF. The DNA for the CDR3 is TGTGCCAGCAGCTTAGCGGTTGGCCAGCCCCAGCATTTT.

To note about this clone: Other DNA sequences from this sample encode an identical CDR3 as well. This chain connects TRBV7-2 to TRBJ1-5; no reliable D call. Germline V gene sequence: CDR1 SGHTA, CDR2 FQGNSA. Trimming removed 3 bases from V and 6 bases from J, with 6 bases in between. The CDR3 is 12 amino acids. The CDR3 DNA sequence: TGTGCCAGCAGCTTTTCAGGTCAGCCCCAGCATTTT. Amino acids: CASSFSGQPQHF.

The rearrangement links TRBV7-2 to TRBJ1-4, with 7 bases fitting TRBD1. The CDR3 is made up of 15 amino acids. The V gene's germline CDR1 is SGHTA and CDR2 FQGNSA. V was clipped by 5 bases and J by 4 bases; unmatched bases: 7. The CDR3 spells CASSRAGQHNEKLFF. In DNA, the CDR3 is TGTGCCAGCAGCCGGGCGGGACAGCATAATGAAAAACTGTTTTTT.

The chain joins TRBV11-1 to TRBJ2-7; TRBD1 is a possible D gene (6 bases). The CDR3 contains 15 residues. Trimming shortened V by 4 bases and J by 3 bases, and 16 bases separated the two germline ends. In germline, CDR1 is SGHAT, CDR2 FQDESV (reference sequence). CDR3 in DNA: TGTGCCAGCAGCTACCTAACAGGGAAGGGCTACGAGCAGTACTTC. It translates to CASSYLTGKGYEQYF. Full variable domain (remainder filled in from reference TRBV11-1 and TRBJ2-7): EAEVAQSPRYKITEKSQAVAFWCDPISGHATLYWYRQILGQGPELLVQFQDESVVDDSQLPKDRFSAERLKGVDSTLKIQPAELGDSAMYLCASSYLTGKGYEQYFGPGTRLTVT.

The chain has TRBV9 and TRBJ2-1, with D uncertain. CDR1 is SGDLS and CDR2 is YYNGEE in the germline V gene. This CDR3 has 15 amino acids. Trimming stripped 4 bases from V and 0 bases from J, with 11 bases between. The CDR3 loop is CASSPPPSSYNEQFF. CDR3 nucleotides: TGTGCCAGCAGCCCGCCCCCGAGCTCCTACAATGAGCAGTTCTTC. Together with reference TRBV9 and TRBJ2-1, the CDR3 gives the full variable domain: DSGVTQTPKHLITATGQRVTLRCSPRSGDLSVYWYQQSLDQGLQFLIQYYNGEERAKGNILERFSAQQFPDLHSELNLSSLELGDSALYFCASSPPPSSYNEQFFGPGTRLTVL.

This chain links TRBV9 with TRBJ2-6; tentatively, D is TRBD1 (6 bases). CDR3 length: 19 residues. The germline CDR1 and CDR2 sequences are SGDLS and YYNGEE. The ends were cut back, 1 base at V and 0 bases at J, with 17 bases in the middle. The CDR3 bases are TGTGCCAGCAGCGTATTCCGGGACATCTTCTACTCTGGGGCCAACGTCCTGACTTTC. It yields the protein CASSVFRDIFYSGANVLTF.

The CDR3 spells CASSLLGGAEQYF. The CDR3 DNA reads as TGTGCCAGTAGTCTCCTCGGGGGAGCCGAGCAGTACTTC. The J gene is TRBJ2-7, the V gene TRBV19, with D perhaps TRBD2 (6 bases). Trimming left V 5 bases short and J 6 bases short, with 14 bases between. The CDR3 contains 13 residues. Germline V gene lookup returns CDR1 LNHDA and CDR2 SQIVND (reference sequence).

The V call is TRBV28, the J call TRBJ1-1; D not certain. This CDR3 spans 14 amino acids. The germline V and J ends were trimmed by 7 bases and 3 bases, with 15 bases remaining between them. Per germline, CDR1 MDHEN and CDR2 SYDVKM. The CDR3 sequence is CASTPTGRYTEAFF. In DNA form, the CDR3 reads TGTGCCAGCACCCCGACCGGGAGGTACACTGAAGCTTTCTTT. The full variable domain, completed using reference TRBV28 and TRBJ1-1, is DVKVTQSSRYLVKRTGEKVFLECVQDMDHENMFWYRQDPGLGLRLIYFSYDVKMKEKGDIPEGYSVSREKKERFSLILESASTNQTSMYLCASTPTGRYTEAFFGQGTRLTVV.

In this sample, this clone turned up once. This chain uses TRBV7-2 with TRBJ1-2, with D uncertain. V lost 3 bases and J lost 5, with 10 bases in between. Looked up from germline, CDR1 is SGHTA and CDR2 is FQGNSA. This CDR3 contains 13 residues. The CDR3 reads CASSFAGEYGYTF. DNA for the CDR3: TGTGCCAGCAGCTTTGCCGGGGAATATGGCTACACCTTC.

The genes are TRBV11-2 and TRBJ2-7; 9 positions agree with TRBD1. Losses at the gene ends were 0 bases for V and 6 bases for J; bases not matched to a gene: 6. The length of the CDR3 is 15 residues. Germline V CDR1 and CDR2: SGHAT, FQNNGV. CDR3 nucleotide sequence: TGTGCCAGCAGCTTAGATTATAGGACAGGGGTCGAGCAGTACTTC. Its protein product is CASSLDYRTGVEQYF. The whole variable domain, remainder taken from reference TRBV11-2 and TRBJ2-7, is EAGVAQSPRYKIIEKRQSVAFWCNPISGHATLYWYQQILGQGPKLLIQFQNNGVVDDSQLPKDRFSAERLKGVDSTLKIQPAKLEDSAVYLCASSLDYRTGVEQYFGPGTRLTVT.

The chain combines TRBV29-1 with TRBJ2-1; maybe TRBD2 (5 bases). The CDR3 length is 15 residues. Germline V gives CDR1 SQVTM, CDR2 ANQGSEA. Trimming removed 4 bases from V and 6 bases from J, with 19 bases in between. This CDR3 reads CSVVSDLLVFNEQFF. In nucleotides, the CDR3 is TGCAGCGTTGTATCGGACCTACTAGTTTTCAATGAGCAGTTCTTC.

The chain links TRBV5-1 to TRBJ2-7; 8 bases line up with TRBD2. Germline trimming cut 4 bases from V and 2 bases from J; bases unmatched to any gene: 11. The V gene's germline CDR1 is SGHRS and CDR2 YFSETQ. CDR3 length: 16 residues. Here the CDR3 reads CASSVLAGSVPYEQYF. The CDR3 DNA reads TGCGCCAGCAGCGTCTTAGCGGGGTCGGTCCCCTACGAGCAGTACTTC.

The chain's CDR3 is CASSFPGGLARADTQYF. CDR3 bases: TGTGCCAGCAGCTTCCCAGGGGGACTAGCGCGGGCAGATACGCAGTATTTT. The chain is built from TRBV7-6 and TRBJ2-3, with 10 bases aligning to TRBD2. From germline, CDR1 is SGHVS and CDR2 FNYEAQ. V lost 3 bases, J lost 4 bases, and 10 bases stayed unmatched. The CDR3 is 17 amino acids.

CDR3 loop: CASSQDRAGLIHTF. CDR3 coding DNA: TGTGCCAGCAGCCAAGATCGTGCAGGGCTGATTCACACCTTC. This sequence joins TRBV4-2 and TRBJ1-2; possible D gene TRBD1, 5 bases. Germline V gene lookup returns CDR1 LGHNA and CDR2 YNFKEQ. Trimming took off 0 bases at V and 12 bases at J, with 17 bases between the two ends. The CDR3 runs to 14 residues.